Listed below are T cell receptor beta chains from one sample, sequenced in a study of blood T cell repertoires in COVID-19. The repertoire was sequenced with immunoSEQ multiplex PCR; TCRdb's copy has only in-frame clones and lacks some. The sample lists some 240,000 clones, roughly 86% seen once, with 3% to 4% in the top ten. Sequencing was done on a sample of PBMCs or T cells enriched from blood (not recorded which). The receptors here all came from a woman aged 40 to 49 with acute COVID-19. Both conserved end residues are part of each CDR3. The D gene is left open where the match is weak. For some rows the clone size is stated as once, few or many, or as a class when expanded; others skip it.

d_call | j_call | v_call | clone_size | cdr3_nt | cdr3_aa
. | TRBJ1-1 | TRBV7-9 | . | TGTGCCAGCAGCCTACCAGCAGGGGTTGGCGCTGAAGCTTTCTTT | CASSLPAGVGAEAFF
. | TRBJ1-1 | TRBV20-1 | . | TGCAGTGCTAGAGGACAGGCTTTCTTT | CSARGQAFF
TRBD2 | TRBJ2-1 | TRBV9 | . | TGTGCCAGCAGCGTAGGACTAGCGGATTACAATGAGCAGTTCTTC | CASSVGLADYNEQFF
TRBD2 | TRBJ2-1 | TRBV6-1 | . | TGTGCCAGCAGTGAACTAGCGGGCTCCTACAATGAGCAGTTCTTC | CASSELAGSYNEQFF
. | TRBJ2-1 | TRBV25-1 | . | TGTGCCAGCAGACAGGGTCACAATGAGCAGTTCTTC | CASRQGHNEQFF
TRBD1 | TRBJ1-2 | TRBV29-1 | . | TGCAGCGTTGGACCGGGACAGGGCTATGGCTACACCTTC | CSVGPGQGYGYTF
. | TRBJ2-7 | TRBV9 | . | TGTGCCAGCAGCGTCTCTCCGGGAGCCTACGAGCAGTACTTC | CASSVSPGAYEQYF
. | TRBJ2-1 | TRBV5-6 | . | TGTGCCAGCAGCCTAGGCGTTTACACCTACAATGAGCAGTTCTTC | CASSLGVYTYNEQFF
. | TRBJ2-7 | TRBV27 | once | TGTGCCAGCAGTTTATCTCACACTAACGAGCAGTACTTC | CASSLSHTNEQYF
. | TRBJ2-7 | TRBV27 | . | TGTGCCAGCAGTTTGCCAGGCTACGAGCAGTACTTC | CASSLPGYEQYF
. | TRBJ2-1 | TRBV7-3 | . | TGTGCCAGCAGCTCCCCCGGGGAAGAGCAGTTCTTC | CASSSPGEEQFF
TRBD2 | TRBJ2-3 | TRBV5-1 | few | TGCGCCAGCAGCTTGATTAGCGGGGACGGGGATACGCAGTATTTT | CASSLISGDGDTQYF
. | TRBJ2-2 | TRBV30 | . | TGTGCCTGGAGTCTATTTAGCGGAGCTGGATCCGGGGAGCTGTTTTTT | CAWSLFSGAGSGELFF
. | TRBJ2-1 | TRBV19 | . | TGTGCCAGTAGTATAGATCAAGACTATGAGCAGTTCTTC | CASSIDQDYEQFF
. | TRBJ2-5 | TRBV30 | . | TGTGCCTGGGCTAGTCAAGAGACCCAGTACTTC | CAWASQETQYF
. | TRBJ2-3 | TRBV5-1 | . | TGCGCCAGCAGCTTGGCGGCCAGGGGTATGGCAGATACGCAGTATTTT | CASSLAARGMADTQYF
. | TRBJ2-1 | TRBV18 | . | TGTGCCAGCTCACCCTCCAATGAGCAGTTCTTC | CASSPSNEQFF
. | TRBJ1-3 | TRBV21-1 | . | TGTGCCAGCAGCATTAACACGGGCTCTGGAAACACCATATATTTT | CASSINTGSGNTIYF